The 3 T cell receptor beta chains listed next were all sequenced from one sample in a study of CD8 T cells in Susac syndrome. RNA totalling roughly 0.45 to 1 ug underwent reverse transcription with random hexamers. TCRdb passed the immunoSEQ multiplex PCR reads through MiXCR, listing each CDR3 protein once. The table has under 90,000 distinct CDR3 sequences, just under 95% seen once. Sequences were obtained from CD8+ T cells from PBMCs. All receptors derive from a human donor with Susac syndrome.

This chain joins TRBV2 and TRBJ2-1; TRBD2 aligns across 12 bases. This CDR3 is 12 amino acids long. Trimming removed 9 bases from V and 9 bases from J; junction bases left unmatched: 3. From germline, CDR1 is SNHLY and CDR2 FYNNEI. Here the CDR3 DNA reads TGTGCCAGGACTAGCGGGAGAGGTGAGCAGTTCTTC. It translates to CARTSGRGEQFF.

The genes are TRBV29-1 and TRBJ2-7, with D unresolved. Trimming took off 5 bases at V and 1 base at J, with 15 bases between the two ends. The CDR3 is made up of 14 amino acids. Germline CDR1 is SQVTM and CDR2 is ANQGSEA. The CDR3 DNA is TGCAGCGTTCTCTCTGGACGAAATTCCTACGAGCAGTACTTC. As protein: CSVLSGRNSYEQYF.

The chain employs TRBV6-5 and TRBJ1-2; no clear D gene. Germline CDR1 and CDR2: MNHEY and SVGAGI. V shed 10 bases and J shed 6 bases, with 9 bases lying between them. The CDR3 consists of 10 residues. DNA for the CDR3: TGTGCCACCCGATTTGATGGCTACACCTTC. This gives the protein CATRFDGYTF.